This T cell receptor beta chain stems from a study of breast tumors, draining lymph nodes, adjacent tissues. The study, taken as a whole, reports: Tumors had less TCR diversity than lymph nodes, more than nontumor tissue. That most tumor T cells come from lymph nodes remained unproven. The data were judged consistent with most tumor T cells coming from lymph node and expanding in tumor.

From the multiplex PCR reads, TCRdb called clonotypes with MiXCR, one entry per CDR3 protein. This table holds about 9,000 distinct CDR3 sequences, roughly 46% found once. Germline lookup yields CDR1 SQVTM and CDR2 ANQGSEA. This CDR3 has 12 residues. V was trimmed by 6 bases and J by 3 bases, leaving 12 bases between them. Judged by abundance, this clonotype is medium-sized. Its antigen is unknown. This sequence originates from a female donor with breast cancer. Some clones in this sample may be carry-over from other donors' samples. Input material: tumor-adjacent breast tissue. The chain employs TRBV29-1 and TRBJ2-7, with unresolved D. CDR3 DNA sequence: TGCAGCGTCCGTAGTGAAGGCTACGAGCAGTACTTC. This sequence encodes CSVRSEGYEQYF.